This T cell receptor (beta chain) was documented in a study of T cells in Graves' hyperthyroidism and ophthalmopathy. There are a few counts of this clonotype. RNA transcripts yielded amplified TCR beta CDR3 regions. The TCR CDR3 was amplified in a first-round RT-PCR using the HTBI primer set. TCRdb redid the calling of the multiplex PCR reads with MiXCR, one entry per CDR3 protein. The sample gives fewer than 350,000 distinct CDR3 sequences, about 21% of which show up once; over 45% is in the top ten. Sample: blood. The clonotype was recovered from a woman in her forties or fifties with Graves' hyperthyroidism.

The CDR3 spells CATAAGYNEQFF. Here the CDR3 DNA reads TGTGCCACCGCAGCGGGCTACAATGAGCAGTTCTTC. This chain connects TRBV15 to TRBJ2-1; the D gene is possibly TRBD2 (6 bases). V was pared by 8 bases and J by 3 bases, with 8 bases between. This CDR3 contains 12 residues. Germline CDR1 is LNHNV and CDR2 is YYDKDF (reference sequence).